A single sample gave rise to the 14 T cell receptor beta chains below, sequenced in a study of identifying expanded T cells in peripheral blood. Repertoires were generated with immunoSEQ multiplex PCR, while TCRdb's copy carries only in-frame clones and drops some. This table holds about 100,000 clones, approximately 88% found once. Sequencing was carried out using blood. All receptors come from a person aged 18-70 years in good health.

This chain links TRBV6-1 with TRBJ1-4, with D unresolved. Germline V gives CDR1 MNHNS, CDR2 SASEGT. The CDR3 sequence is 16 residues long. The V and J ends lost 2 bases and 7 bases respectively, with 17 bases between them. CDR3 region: CASSEIKRGNSEKLFF. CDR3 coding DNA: TGTGCCAGCAGTGAAATAAAAAGAGGAAACAGTGAAAAACTGTTTTTT.

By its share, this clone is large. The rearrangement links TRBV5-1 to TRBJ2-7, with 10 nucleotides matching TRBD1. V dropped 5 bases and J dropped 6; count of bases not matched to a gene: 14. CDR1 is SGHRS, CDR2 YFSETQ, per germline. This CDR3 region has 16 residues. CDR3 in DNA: TGCGCCAGCAGATTCCAGTCCAGGACAGGGGGATCCGAGCAGTACTTC. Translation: CASRFQSRTGGSEQYF.

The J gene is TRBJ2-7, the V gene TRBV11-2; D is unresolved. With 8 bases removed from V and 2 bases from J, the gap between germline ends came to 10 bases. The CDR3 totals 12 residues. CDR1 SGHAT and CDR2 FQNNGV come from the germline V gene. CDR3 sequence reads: CASVSSAYEQYF. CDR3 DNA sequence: TGTGCCAGCGTCTCCAGCGCCTACGAGCAGTACTTC.

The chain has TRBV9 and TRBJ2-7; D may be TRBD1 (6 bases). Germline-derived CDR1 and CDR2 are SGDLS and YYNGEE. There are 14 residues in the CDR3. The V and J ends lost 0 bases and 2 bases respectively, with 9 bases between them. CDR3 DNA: TGTGCCAGCAGCGTAGAAGGGGGAACCTACGAGCAGTACTTC. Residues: CASSVEGGTYEQYF.

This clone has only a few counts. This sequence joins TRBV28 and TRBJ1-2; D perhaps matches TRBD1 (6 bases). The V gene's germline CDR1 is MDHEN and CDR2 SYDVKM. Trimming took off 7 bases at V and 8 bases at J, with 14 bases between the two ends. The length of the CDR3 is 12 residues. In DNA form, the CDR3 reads TGTGCCAGCACCACAGGGTTGGAAGGCTACACCTTC. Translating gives CASTTGLEGYTF.

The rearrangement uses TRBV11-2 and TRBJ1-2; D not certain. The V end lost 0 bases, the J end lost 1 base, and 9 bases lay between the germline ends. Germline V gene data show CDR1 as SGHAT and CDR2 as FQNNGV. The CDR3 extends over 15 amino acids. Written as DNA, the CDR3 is TGTGCCAGCAGCTTAGACCACTCCAGTAACTATGGCTACACCTTC. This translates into CASSLDHSSNYGYTF. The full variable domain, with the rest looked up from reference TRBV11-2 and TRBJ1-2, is EAGVAQSPRYKIIEKRQSVAFWCNPISGHATLYWYQQILGQGPKLLIQFQNNGVVDDSQLPKDRFSAERLKGVDSTLKIQPAKLEDSAVYLCASSLDHSSNYGYTFGSGTRLTVV.

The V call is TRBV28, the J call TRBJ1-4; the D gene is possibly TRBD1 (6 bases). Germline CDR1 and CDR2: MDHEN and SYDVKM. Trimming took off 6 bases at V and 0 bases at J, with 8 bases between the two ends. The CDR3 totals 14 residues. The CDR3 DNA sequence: TGTGCCAGCAGCGAGGGGGCAACTAATGAAAAACTGTTTTTT. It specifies CASSEGATNEKLFF. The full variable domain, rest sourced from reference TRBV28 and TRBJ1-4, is DVKVTQSSRYLVKRTGEKVFLECVQDMDHENMFWYRQDPGLGLRLIYFSYDVKMKEKGDIPEGYSVSREKKERFSLILESASTNQTSMYLCASSEGATNEKLFFGSGTQLSVL.

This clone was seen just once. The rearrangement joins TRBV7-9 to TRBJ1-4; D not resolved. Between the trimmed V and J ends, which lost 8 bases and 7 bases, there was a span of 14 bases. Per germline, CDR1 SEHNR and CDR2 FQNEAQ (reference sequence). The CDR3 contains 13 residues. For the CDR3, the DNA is TGTGCCAGCTTCGGTCCAACCTCTGAAAAACTGTTTTTT. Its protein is CASFGPTSEKLFF.

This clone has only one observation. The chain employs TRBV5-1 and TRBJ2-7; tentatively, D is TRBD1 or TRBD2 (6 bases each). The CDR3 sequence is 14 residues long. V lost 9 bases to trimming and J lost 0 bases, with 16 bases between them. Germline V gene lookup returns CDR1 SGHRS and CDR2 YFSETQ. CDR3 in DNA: TGCGCCACCCGGCGCGGGACAAACTCCTACGAGCAGTACTTC. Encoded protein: CATRRGTNSYEQYF.

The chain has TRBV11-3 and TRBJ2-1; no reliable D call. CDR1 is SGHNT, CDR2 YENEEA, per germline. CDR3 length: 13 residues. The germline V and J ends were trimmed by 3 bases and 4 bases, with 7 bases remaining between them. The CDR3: CASSLEMYNEQFF. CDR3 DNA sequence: TGTGCCAGCAGCTTGGAGATGTACAATGAGCAGTTCTTC.

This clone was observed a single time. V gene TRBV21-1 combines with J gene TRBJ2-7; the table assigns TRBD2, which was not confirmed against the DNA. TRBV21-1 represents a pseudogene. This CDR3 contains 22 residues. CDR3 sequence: CASSKALLPLCRRRDLSYEQYF. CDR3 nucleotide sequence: TGTGCCAGCAGCAAAGCGCTTTTGCCCCTATGTCGGCGGCGGGACCTATCCTACGAGCAGTACTTC.

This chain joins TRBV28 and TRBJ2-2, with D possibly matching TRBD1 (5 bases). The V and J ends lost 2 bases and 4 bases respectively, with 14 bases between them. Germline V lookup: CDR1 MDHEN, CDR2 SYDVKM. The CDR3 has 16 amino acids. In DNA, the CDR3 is TGTGCCAGCAGTTTACTTAGGGGTTCCCTCACCGGGGAGCTGTTTTTT. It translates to CASSLLRGSLTGELFF.

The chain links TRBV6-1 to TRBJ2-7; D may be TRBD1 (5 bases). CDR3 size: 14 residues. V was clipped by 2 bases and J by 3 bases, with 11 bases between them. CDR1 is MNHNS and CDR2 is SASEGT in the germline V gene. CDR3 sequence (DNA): TGTGCCAGCAGTGAATGGGGCAGTAGCTACGAGCAGTACTTC. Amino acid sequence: CASSEWGSSYEQYF.

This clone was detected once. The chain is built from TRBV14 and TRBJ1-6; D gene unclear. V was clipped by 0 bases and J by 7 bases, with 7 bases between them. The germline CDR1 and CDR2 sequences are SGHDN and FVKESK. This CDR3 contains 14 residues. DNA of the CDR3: TGTGCCAGCAGCCAAGATACGAAAAATTCACCCCTCCACTTT. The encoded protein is CASSQDTKNSPLHF.